These 17 T cell receptor beta chains were sequenced from one sample in a study of T cell repertoires in ileal Crohn's disease. The sample's time point: neoterminal ileum biopsy at postoperative endoscopy, about 6 months after surgery. The repertoire was sequenced with immunoSEQ multiplex PCR; TCRdb's copy has only in-frame clones and lacks some. The table shows 9,500 to 15,000 clones, with 82% occurring only once. Sequencing was performed on ileal tissue. These receptors all come from an adult with Crohn's disease.

The rearrangement uses TRBV5-1 and TRBJ2-7; tentatively, D is TRBD2 (6 bases). Germline V gene sequence: CDR1 SGHRS, CDR2 YFSETQ. CDR3 length equals 15 residues. Trimming stripped 5 bases from V and 4 bases from J, with 19 bases between. In DNA form, the CDR3 reads TGCGCCAGCAGAACACTAGCCCAGGGTGAATACGAGCAGTACTTC. Amino acids: CASRTLAQGEYEQYF.

The V gene is TRBV6-4, the J gene TRBJ2-1; 13 bases line up with TRBD2. Germline trimming cut 4 bases from V and 6 bases from J; bases unmatched to any gene: 0. The germline V gene has CDR1 MRHNA and CDR2 SNTAGT. The CDR3 spans 14 residues. In nucleotides, the CDR3 is TGTGCCAGCAGTGGGACTAGCGGGAGCAATGAGCAGTTCTTC. Translated, it gives CASSGTSGSNEQFF.

The chain recombines TRBV7-6 with TRBJ1-4; 7 bases match TRBD1. Trimming removed 5 bases from V and 5 bases from J; junction bases left unmatched: 8. The germline gives CDR1 SGHVS, CDR2 FNYEAQ. The CDR3 is 15 amino acids. CDR3 loop: CASSLEGQPNEKLFF. As DNA, the CDR3 is TGTGCCAGCAGCCTCGAGGGACAGCCCAATGAAAAACTGTTTTTT. Supplemented by reference TRBV7-6 and TRBJ1-4, the full variable domain reads GAGVSQSPRYKVTKRGQDVALRCDPISGHVSLYWYRQALGQGPEFLTYFNYEAQQDKSGLPNDRFSAERPEGSISTLTIQRTEQRDSAMYRCASSLEGQPNEKLFFGSGTQLSVL.

This sequence joins TRBV27 and TRBJ2-7; perhaps TRBD1 as D (6 bases). This CDR3 has 16 amino acids. Trimming removed 0 bases at V and 2 bases at J, with 14 bases between. Germline loops: CDR1 MNHEY, CDR2 SMNVEV (reference sequence). Here the CDR3 reads CASSLSVGTYTYEQYF. CDR3 bases: TGTGCCAGCAGTTTATCGGTCGGGACATATACCTACGAGCAGTACTTC.

This clone was counted only a few times. V usage is TRBV5-1 and J usage is TRBJ2-5, with D perhaps matching TRBD1 (5 bases). The CDR3 is made up of 14 amino acids. Germline values: CDR1 SGHRS, CDR2 YFSETQ. The V end lost 5 bases, the J end lost 3 bases, and 14 bases lay between the germline ends. In DNA form, the CDR3 reads TGCGCCAGCAGAACCACCGGACAAGAAGAGACCCAGTACTTC. Amino acids: CASRTTGQEETQYF. The full variable domain, completed using reference TRBV5-1 and TRBJ2-5, is KAGVTQTPRYLIKTRGQQVTLSCSPISGHRSVSWYQQTPGQGLQFLFEYFSETQRNKGNFPGRFSGRQFSNSRSEMNVSTLELGDSALYLCASRTTGQEETQYFGPGTRLLVL.

This rearrangement joins TRBV10-3 to TRBJ2-6; D might be TRBD1 (6 bases). V dropped 6 bases and J dropped 0 bases, with 6 bases sitting between them. The germline V gene encodes CDR1 ENHRY and CDR2 SYGVKD. The CDR3 loop spans 14 amino acids. CDR3: CAIRDSSGANVLTF. The CDR3 DNA follows: TGTGCCATCAGGGACAGCTCTGGGGCCAACGTCCTGACTTTC.

This rearrangement joins TRBV19 to TRBJ2-7; no definite D call. CDR3 length: 16 amino acids. Trimming shortened V by 2 bases and J by 2 bases, and 16 bases separated the two germline ends. The germline V gene has CDR1 LNHDA and CDR2 SQIVND (reference sequence). Written as DNA, the CDR3 is TGTGCCAGTAGTATAACCGATGTGCGAGGAACCTACGAGCAGTACTTC. Its protein is CASSITDVRGTYEQYF.

The V and J genes are TRBV11-3 and TRBJ2-1; 7 bases match TRBD2. CDR3 length: 15 amino acids. V trimming: 1 base; J trimming: 7 bases; junction bases outside the gene matches: 7. Germline-derived CDR1 and CDR2 are SGHNT and YENEEA. DNA for the CDR3: TGTGCCAGCAGCTTAGTGGGGGGGGGTATGAATGAGCAGTTCTTC. Translated: CASSLVGGGMNEQFF.

Concerning this clone: This same CDR3 is encoded by further DNA sequences in the sample. The chain links TRBV18 to TRBJ2-2; D is uncertain. With 2 bases removed from V and 3 bases from J, the gap between germline ends came to 7 bases. Germline-derived CDR1 and CDR2 are KGHSH and LQKENI. The CDR3 spans 14 residues. CDR3 residues: CASSPAGDTGELFF. The DNA of the CDR3 is TGTGCCAGCTCACCAGCAGGTGACACCGGGGAGCTGTTTTTT.

The chain joins TRBV19 to TRBJ1-1; 9 nucleotides line up with TRBD1. Trimming removed 4 bases from V and 5 bases from J; junction bases left unmatched: 11. The germline CDR1 and CDR2 sequences are LNHDA and SQIVND (reference sequence). The CDR3 extends over 16 amino acids. The CDR3 protein is CASSKRTGASWTEAFF. The CDR3 nucleotides are TGTGCCAGTAGTAAACGGACAGGGGCGTCGTGGACTGAAGCTTTCTTT.

The rearrangement uses TRBV6-1 and TRBJ1-3, with TRBD1 as a possible D gene (5 bases). V was cut by 6 bases and J by 4 bases, with 16 bases left in between. The CDR3 loop spans 15 amino acids. Germline V gives CDR1 MNHNS, CDR2 SASEGT. The DNA for the CDR3 is TGTGCCAGCAGGCCCTTTGGGGCAGCAGGAAACACCATATATTTT. Translated: CASRPFGAAGNTIYF.

The gene calls are TRBV18 and TRBJ2-2, with a weak D call TRBD1 (6 bases). This CDR3 has 15 residues. Trimming pared 3 bases from V and 7 bases from J, leaving 15 bases between. The V gene's germline CDR1 is KGHSH and CDR2 LQKENI. The DNA for the CDR3 is TGTGCCAGCTCACCGCCAGGGACATTCGTCGGGGAGCTGTTTTTT. Translation: CASSPPGTFVGELFF.

The gene calls are TRBV30 and TRBJ2-2, with 7 bases that match TRBD1. Looked up from germline, CDR1 is GTSNPN and CDR2 is SVGIG (reference sequence). Trimming removed 2 bases from V and 7 bases from J; junction bases left unmatched: 10. CDR3 length: 15 residues. CDR3 protein: CAWSRQGPGNGELFF. DNA of the CDR3: TGTGCCTGGAGTCGACAGGGACCAGGGAACGGGGAGCTGTTTTTT.

The chain joins TRBV30 to TRBJ1-6; the D is unclear. The CDR3 is 12 amino acids. Germline V CDR1 and CDR2: GTSNPN, SVGIG (reference sequence). V was clipped by 2 bases and J by 13 bases, with 12 bases between them. The CDR3 loop is CAWSPTGKPLHF. The CDR3 nucleotides are TGTGCCTGGAGTCCTACGGGAAAGCCCCTCCACTTT.

The chain is built from TRBV7-9 and TRBJ2-1; 10 bases are shared with TRBD2. The J segment lost 4 bases and the V segment lost 4 bases, leaving 7 bases of the junction unmatched. This CDR3 has 16 residues. Germline CDR1 SEHNR, CDR2 FQNEAQ (reference sequence). This CDR3 reads CASSSSRLAGYNEQFF. The DNA of the CDR3 is TGTGCCAGCAGCTCCTCGAGACTAGCGGGTTACAATGAGCAGTTCTTC. The full variable domain, rest sourced from reference TRBV7-9 and TRBJ2-1, is DTGVSQNPRHKITKRGQNVTFRCDPISEHNRLYWYRQTLGQGPEFLTYFQNEAQLEKSRLLSDRFSAERPKGSFSTLEIQRTEQGDSAMYLCASSSSRLAGYNEQFFGPGTRLTVL.

The gene calls are TRBV5-1 and TRBJ1-3; D unclear. Germline CDR1 SGHRS, CDR2 YFSETQ. The CDR3 length is 15 residues. Trimming removed 0 bases from V and 2 bases from J, with 9 bases in between. The CDR3 DNA reads TGCGCCAGCAGCTTGGGGGCAGATGCTGGAAACACCATATATTTT. It yields the protein CASSLGADAGNTIYF.

The V call is TRBV7-3, the J call TRBJ1-1; unclear D gene. The germline V gene encodes CDR1 SGHTA and CDR2 FQGTGA. The ends were cut back, 0 bases at V and 5 bases at J, with 7 bases in the middle. There are 13 residues in the CDR3. CDR3 nucleotides: TGTGCCAGCAGCTTAACACCGGGGACTGAAGCTTTCTTT. Translating it yields CASSLTPGTEAFF.